This T cell receptor beta chain was recovered during a study of Graves' ophthalmopathy and Graves' hyperthyroidism. TCR beta CDR3 amplification used RNA transcripts. Scientists carried out first-round RT-PCR using HTBI primers and then a second-round multiplex PCR. TCRdb analysed the multiplex PCR reads with MiXCR anew, one entry per CDR3 protein. Here the sample spans about 740,000 distinct CDR3 sequences, 35% to 50% being singletons. This clonotype has at least ten counts. Its antigen is as yet unknown. The study's findings and limits: The model's ophthalmopathy progression predictions had roughly 65% sensitivity and roughly 72% specificity.

The germline gives CDR1 SEHNR, CDR2 FQNEAQ (reference sequence). The V and J ends lost 4 bases and 0 bases respectively, with 12 bases between them. The CDR3 has 16 residues. The sequencing input was peripheral blood. The rearrangement uses TRBV7-9 and TRBJ1-4, with D unclear. This receptor was identified in an adult man with Graves' ophthalmopathy. DNA for the CDR3: TGTGCCAGCAGCTCCCTCCCGGGTGCAACTAATGAAAAACTGTTTTTT. It is translated as CASSSLPGATNEKLFF.